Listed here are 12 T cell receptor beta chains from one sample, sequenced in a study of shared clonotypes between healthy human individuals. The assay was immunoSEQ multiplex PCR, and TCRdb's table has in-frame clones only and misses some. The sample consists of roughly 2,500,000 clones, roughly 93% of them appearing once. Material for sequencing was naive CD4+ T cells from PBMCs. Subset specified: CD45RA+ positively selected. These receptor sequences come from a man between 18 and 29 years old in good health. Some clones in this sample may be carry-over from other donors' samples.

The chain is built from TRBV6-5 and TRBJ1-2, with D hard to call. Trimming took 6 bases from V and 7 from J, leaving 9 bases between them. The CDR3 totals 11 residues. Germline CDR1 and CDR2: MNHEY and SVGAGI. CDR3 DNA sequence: TGTGCCAGCAGGCAGACATCTGGCTACACCTTC. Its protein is CASRQTSGYTF.

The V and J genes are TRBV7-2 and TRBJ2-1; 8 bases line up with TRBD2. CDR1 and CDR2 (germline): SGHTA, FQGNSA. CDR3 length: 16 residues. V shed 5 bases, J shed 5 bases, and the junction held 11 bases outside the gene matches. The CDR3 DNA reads TGTGCCAGCAGCCGCGAAGGGACTAGGGGGAACAATGAGCAGTTCTTC. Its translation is CASSREGTRGNNEQFF.

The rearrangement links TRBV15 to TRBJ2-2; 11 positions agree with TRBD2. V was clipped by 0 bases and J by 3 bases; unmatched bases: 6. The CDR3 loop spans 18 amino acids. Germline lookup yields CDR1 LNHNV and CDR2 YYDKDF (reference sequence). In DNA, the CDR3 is TGTGCCACCAGCAGAGATCCGGTAGCGGGAGGGTACACCGGGGAGCTGTTTTTT. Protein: CATSRDPVAGGYTGELFF.

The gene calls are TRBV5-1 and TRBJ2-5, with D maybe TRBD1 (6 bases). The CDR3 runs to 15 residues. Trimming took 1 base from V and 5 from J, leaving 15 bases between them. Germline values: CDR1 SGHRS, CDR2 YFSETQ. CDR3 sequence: CASSLTGSSQETQYF. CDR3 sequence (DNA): TGCGCCAGCAGCTTGACAGGGAGCTCTCAGGAGACCCAGTACTTC.

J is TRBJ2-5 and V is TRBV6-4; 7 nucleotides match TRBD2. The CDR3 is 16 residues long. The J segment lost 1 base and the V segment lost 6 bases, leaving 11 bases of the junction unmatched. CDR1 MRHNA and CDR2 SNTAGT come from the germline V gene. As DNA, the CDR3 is TGTGCCAGCAGGGTTTCGCGGGAGTTGGGCCAAGAGACCCAGTACTTC. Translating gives CASRVSRELGQETQYF.

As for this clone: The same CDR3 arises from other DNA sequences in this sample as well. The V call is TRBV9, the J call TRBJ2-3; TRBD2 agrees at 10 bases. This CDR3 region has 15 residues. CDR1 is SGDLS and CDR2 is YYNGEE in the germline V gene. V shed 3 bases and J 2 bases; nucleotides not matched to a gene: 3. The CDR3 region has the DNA TGTGCCAGCAGCGCCGGACTAGCGGACACAGATACGCAGTATTTT. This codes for CASSAGLADTDTQYF.

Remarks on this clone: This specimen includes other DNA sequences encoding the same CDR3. The CDR3 DNA reads TGTGCCAGCTCACCACCTGGGCGGGGCACCGGGGAGCTGTTTTTT. This codes for CASSPPGRGTGELFF. V gene TRBV18 combines with J gene TRBJ2-2; possible D gene TRBD2, 6 bases. The CDR3 covers 15 residues. V dropped 0 bases and J dropped 4 bases, with 9 bases sitting between them. Germline V lookup: CDR1 KGHSH, CDR2 LQKENI.

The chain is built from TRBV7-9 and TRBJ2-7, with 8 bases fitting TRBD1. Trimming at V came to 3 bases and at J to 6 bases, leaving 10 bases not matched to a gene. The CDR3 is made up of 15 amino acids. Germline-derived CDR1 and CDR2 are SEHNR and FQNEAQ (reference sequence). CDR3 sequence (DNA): TGTGCCAGCAGCTTTGAGGGCAGGGGGCCCCTCGAGCAGTACTTC. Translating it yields CASSFEGRGPLEQYF.

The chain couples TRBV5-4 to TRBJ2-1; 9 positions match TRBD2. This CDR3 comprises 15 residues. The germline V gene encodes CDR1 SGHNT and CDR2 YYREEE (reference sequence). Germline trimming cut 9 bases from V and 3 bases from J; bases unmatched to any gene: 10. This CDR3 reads CATKMGREGYNEQFF. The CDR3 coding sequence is TGTGCCACTAAGATGGGGCGGGAGGGCTACAATGAGCAGTTCTTC. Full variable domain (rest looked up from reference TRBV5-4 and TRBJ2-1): ETGVTQSPTHLIKTRGQQVTLRCSSQSGHNTVSWYQQALGQGPQFIFQYYREEENGRGNFPPRFSGLQFPNYSSELNVNALELDDSALYLCATKMGREGYNEQFFGPGTRLTVL.

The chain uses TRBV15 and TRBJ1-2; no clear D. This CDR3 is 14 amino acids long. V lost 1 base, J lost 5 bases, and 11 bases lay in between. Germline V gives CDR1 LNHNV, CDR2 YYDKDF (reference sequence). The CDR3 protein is CATSRAERGYGYTF. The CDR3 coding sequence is TGTGCCACCAGCAGAGCCGAAAGAGGATATGGCTACACCTTC.

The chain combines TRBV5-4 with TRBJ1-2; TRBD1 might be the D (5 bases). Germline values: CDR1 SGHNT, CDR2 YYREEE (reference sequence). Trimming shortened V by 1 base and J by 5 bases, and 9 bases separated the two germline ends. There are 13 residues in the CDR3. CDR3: CASSLNRRYGYTF. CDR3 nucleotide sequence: TGTGCCAGCAGCTTGAACAGGAGATATGGCTACACCTTC.

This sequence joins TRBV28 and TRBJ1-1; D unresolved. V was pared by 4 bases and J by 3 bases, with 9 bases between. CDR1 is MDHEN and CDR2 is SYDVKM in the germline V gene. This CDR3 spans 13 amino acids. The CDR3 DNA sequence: TGTGCCAGCAGTTCCCCACCACACACTGAAGCTTTCTTT. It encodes CASSSPPHTEAFF.